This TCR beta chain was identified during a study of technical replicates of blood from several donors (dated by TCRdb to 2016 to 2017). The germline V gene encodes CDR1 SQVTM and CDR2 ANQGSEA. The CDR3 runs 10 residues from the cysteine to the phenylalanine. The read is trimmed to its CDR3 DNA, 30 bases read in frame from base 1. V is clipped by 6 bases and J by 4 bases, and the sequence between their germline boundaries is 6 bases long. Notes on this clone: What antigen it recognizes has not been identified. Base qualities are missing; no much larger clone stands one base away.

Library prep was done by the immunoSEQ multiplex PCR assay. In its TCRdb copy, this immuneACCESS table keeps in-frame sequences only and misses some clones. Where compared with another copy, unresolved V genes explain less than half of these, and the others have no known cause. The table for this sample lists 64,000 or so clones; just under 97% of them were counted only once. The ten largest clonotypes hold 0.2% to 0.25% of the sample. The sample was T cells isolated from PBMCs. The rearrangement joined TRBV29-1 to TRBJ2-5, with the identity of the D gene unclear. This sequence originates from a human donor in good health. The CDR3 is CSVQLETQYF. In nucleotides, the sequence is TGCAGCGTCCAATTAGAGACCCAGTACTTC.